The clone carrying this T cell receptor beta chain has a count of ten or more. The data were obtained in a study of CD8+ T cells in alopecia areata. cDNA serving as the sequencing template came from extracted, reverse transcribed RNA. The data were produced by immunoSEQ multiplex PCR, yet TCRdb's version contains in-frame clones alone and is incomplete. Counted here are more than 90,000 clones, 55% to 70% occurring once; the ten biggest clones make up about a sixth. Indicated treatment: oral pan-JAK inhibitor, 5-10 mg twice daily. Germline values: CDR1 SNHLY, CDR2 FYNNEI. The length of the CDR3 is 14 residues. V was pared by 7 bases and J by 7 bases, with 9 bases of the junction left unmatched.

The rearrangement uses TRBV2 and TRBJ2-1, with 8 bases aligning to TRBD2. This TCR was sampled from a human donor with alopecia areata. Sample: CD8+ T cells sorted from blood, taken between weeks 55 and 65, from a patient treated with tofacitinib. CDR3 region: CASNSGGRRNEQFF. Written as DNA, the CDR3 is TGTGCCAGCAACAGCGGGGGCCGGAGGAATGAGCAGTTCTTC.